Following are 19 T cell receptor beta chains from one sample sequenced in a study of blood T cell repertoires in COVID-19. Only in-frame clones appear in the TCRdb table, and some are missing; sequencing was by immunoSEQ multiplex PCR. The repertoire holds fewer than 200,000 clones, with over 65% as singletons. The sample was PBMCs or T cells enriched from blood (not recorded which). The receptors were gathered from a woman between 45 and 60 years old who had recovered from COVID-19.

This clone was detected once. The chain combines TRBV6-5 with TRBJ1-6; TRBD1 matches 11 bases. CDR3 length: 15 residues. V lost 4 bases to trimming and J lost 9 bases; unmatched junction nucleotides: 5. The V gene's germline CDR1 is MNHEY and CDR2 SVGAGI. CDR3 DNA sequence: TGTGCCAGCAGTTCCCGAGGGACAGGGGGTTCACCCCTCCACTTT. It yields the protein CASSSRGTGGSPLHF.

The chain employs TRBV19 and TRBJ1-5; D is perhaps TRBD1 (6 bases). Trimming pared 5 bases from V and 5 bases from J, leaving 10 bases between. Germline-derived CDR1 and CDR2 are LNHDA and SQIVND (reference sequence). The CDR3 is 13 amino acids. The CDR3 is CASSDNRDQPQHF. The CDR3 nucleotides read TGTGCCAGTAGTGATAACAGGGATCAGCCCCAGCATTTT.

The chain uses TRBV7-3 and TRBJ1-1, with D tentatively TRBD1 (6 bases). The CDR3 contains 15 residues. The ends were cut back, 5 bases at V and 4 bases at J, with 17 bases in the middle. In germline, CDR1 is SGHTA, CDR2 FQGTGA. The CDR3 DNA reads as TGTGCCAGCAGCAAAACCGGGACACAGGGCACTGAAGCTTTCTTT. Translation: CASSKTGTQGTEAFF.

This clone was counted only a few times. This chain links TRBV21-1 with TRBJ1-6; the table's D call of TRBD1 was not tested on the DNA. TRBV21-1 is marked as a pseudogene. The CDR3 is 18 residues long. The CDR3 DNA is TGTGCCAGCAGCAATCCCCCGGGACAGGGGTACGATAATTCACCCCTCCACTTT. Amino acids: CASSNPPGQGYDNSPLHF.

CDR3 region: CATREGDTQYF. The CDR3 DNA reads TGTGCCACCCGGGAAGGAGATACGCAGTATTTT. This sequence joins TRBV2 and TRBJ2-3; possible D gene TRBD2, 5 bases. The CDR3 runs 11 residues. Germline V lookup: CDR1 SNHLY, CDR2 FYNNEI. Trimming pared 10 bases from V and 5 bases from J, leaving 10 bases between.

The CDR3 reads CATSRGGGTIYF. The CDR3 DNA reads TGTGCCACCAGCAGGGGTGGCGGCACCATATATTTT. The chain employs TRBV15 and TRBJ1-3; D call uncertain. The germline CDR1 and CDR2 sequences are LNHNV and YYDKDF (reference sequence). The CDR3 consists of 12 residues. Trimming took off 3 bases at V and 9 bases at J, with 9 bases between the two ends.

The rearrangement joins TRBV4-1 to TRBJ2-2; D not certain. This CDR3 is built from 16 residues. With 1 base removed from V and 6 bases from J, the gap between germline ends came to 15 bases. From germline, CDR1 is MGHRA and CDR2 YSYEKL. The CDR3 nucleotides read TGCGCCAGCAGCCAAGGGGTTAGCCCCGGGTCCGGGGAGCTGTTTTTT. Encoded protein: CASSQGVSPGSGELFF.

The V gene is TRBV4-1, the J gene TRBJ1-2; TRBD1 might be the D (5 bases). Germline V lookup: CDR1 MGHRA, CDR2 YSYEKL. The CDR3 is 17 amino acids. With 2 bases removed from V and 8 bases from J, the gap between germline ends came to 24 bases. The CDR3 region has the DNA TGCGCCAGCAGCCAACCCACCCGGACACGCCGGTCGGGCGGCTACACCTTC. Protein sequence: CASSQPTRTRRSGGYTF.

This chain uses TRBV5-6 with TRBJ2-7, with 10 nucleotides matching TRBD2. The CDR3 is 15 amino acids. The junction had 5 bases not matched to a gene; V was cut back by 1 base and J by 4 bases. Germline CDR1 reads SGHDT; CDR2 reads YYEEEE. DNA for the CDR3: TGTGCCAGCAGCTTGCTAGCGGGAGAAGTGTACGAGCAGTACGTC. Amino acid sequence: CASSLLAGEVYEQYV.

This chain links TRBV11-2 with TRBJ1-3; TRBD1 aligns across 7 bases. Trimming cost V 4 bases and J 1 base; bases outside gene matches: 7. Germline V gene data show CDR1 as SGHAT and CDR2 as FQNNGV. The CDR3 contains 16 residues. DNA of the CDR3: TGTGCCAGCAGCTGGGCTTTGACAGGGTCTGGAAACACCATATATTTT. It translates to CASSWALTGSGNTIYF.

The genes are TRBV12-3 or TRBV12-4 and TRBJ2-5, with D perhaps TRBD1 (6 bases). CDR3 size: 13 residues. The V gene lost 8 bases and the J gene lost 4 bases, with 14 bases spanning the gap. The CDR3: CASGQTGLETQYF. For the CDR3, the DNA is TGTGCCAGCGGACAGACGGGTTTAGAGACCCAGTACTTC.

The V call is TRBV5-1, the J call TRBJ1-2, with D unclear. This CDR3 has 12 residues. Trimming left V 0 bases short and J 6 bases short, with 6 bases between. Germline V gives CDR1 SGHRS, CDR2 YFSETQ. The DNA of the CDR3 is TGCGCCAGCAGCTTGGACAGACATGGCTACACCTTC. Its protein product is CASSLDRHGYTF. Full variable domain (rest looked up from reference TRBV5-1 and TRBJ1-2): KAGVTQTPRYLIKTRGQQVTLSCSPISGHRSVSWYQQTPGQGLQFLFEYFSETQRNKGNFPGRFSGRQFSNSRSEMNVSTLELGDSALYLCASSLDRHGYTFGSGTRLTVV.

The chain couples TRBV5-5 to TRBJ1-2, with D hard to call. Trimming removed 0 bases at V and 8 bases at J, with 8 bases between. The CDR3 runs to 12 residues. Germline CDR1 is SGHKS and CDR2 is YYEKEE (reference sequence). DNA for the CDR3: TGTGCCAGCAGCTTGGCCGCGGGCGGCTACACCTTC. Protein product: CASSLAAGGYTF.

This clone was detected a few times. The J gene is TRBJ2-2, the V gene TRBV19, with 8 bases aligning to TRBD2. Germline CDR1 is LNHDA and CDR2 is SQIVND (reference sequence). The trim removed 9 bases at V and 4 bases at J, leaving 13 bases unmatched. This CDR3 has 16 amino acids. Written as DNA, the CDR3 is TGTGCCAGCAGACCGGGAGGGAGGGTCCTCACCGGGGAGCTGTTTTTT. This translates into CASRPGGRVLTGELFF.

This clone was detected many times. The V gene is TRBV7-9, the J gene TRBJ2-2; the D is unclear. The CDR3 sequence is 13 residues long. The V and J ends lost 5 bases and 6 bases respectively, with 10 bases between them. The germline V gene encodes CDR1 SEHNR and CDR2 FQNEAQ (reference sequence). CDR3 nucleotides: TGTGCCAGCAGCCCCGAGTTTCCCGGGGAGCTGTTTTTT. It encodes CASSPEFPGELFF.

This clone was seen only once. The rearrangement links TRBV5-1 to TRBJ2-5, with 9 bases identical to TRBD2. Germline assignment: CDR1 SGHRS and CDR2 YFSETQ. This CDR3 has 16 amino acids. V shed 4 bases, J shed 5 bases, and the junction held 12 bases outside the gene matches. The CDR3 loop reads CASSPLGGRAGETQYF. DNA of the CDR3: TGCGCCAGCAGCCCCCTGGGCGGGAGGGCCGGCGAGACCCAGTACTTC.

This sequence joins TRBV11-1 and TRBJ1-2; D not resolved. CDR1 and CDR2 (germline): SGHAT, FQDESV (reference sequence). Between the trimmed V and J ends, which lost 5 bases and 4 bases, there was a span of 17 bases. There are 15 residues in the CDR3. The CDR3 protein is CASSPDGSNRYGYTF. CDR3 nucleotide sequence: TGTGCCAGCAGCCCCGACGGGTCGAACCGCTATGGCTACACCTTC.

The rearrangement links TRBV6-4 to TRBJ2-7; 9 bases match TRBD1. CDR1 MRHNA and CDR2 SNTAGT come from the germline V gene. The V gene end was trimmed by 4 bases and the J gene end by 5 bases; junction bases not matched to a gene: 12. The CDR3 spans 16 residues. The CDR3 coding sequence is TGTGCCAGCAGTGGATCCCGGGACAGGGAATGCCACGAGCAGTACGTC. This translates into CASSGSRDRECHEQYV.

This chain connects TRBV27 to TRBJ2-1; D gene uncertain. CDR1 is MNHEY, CDR2 SMNVEV, per germline (reference sequence). This CDR3 spans 15 amino acids. V was clipped by 2 bases and J by 0 bases, with 8 bases between them. The CDR3 region is CASSLMAGSYNEQFF. CDR3 DNA: TGTGCCAGCAGTTTAATGGCAGGCTCCTACAATGAGCAGTTCTTC.